Each of the 6 T cell receptor beta chains below was sequenced from the same sample in a study of metastatic and nonmetastatic thyroid tumors. TCRdb re-called the PCR reads via MiXCR. This table holds about 33,000 clones, roughly a sixth found once. Each patient came to thyroid surgery without any prior treatment (of any kind). Material for sequencing was blood. These TCRs come from a male donor with papillary thyroid cancer or a benign thyroid nodule (not recorded which). Some clones in this sample may be carry-over from other donors' samples.

This clone was recorded a few times. The CDR3 reads CASRPGVAETETDTQYF. DNA of the CDR3: TGTGCCAGCAGGCCCGGCGTCGCGGAAACGGAGACAGATACGCAGTATTTT. The V and J genes are TRBV6-6 and TRBJ2-3; no firm D call. The germline V gene encodes CDR1 MNHNY and CDR2 SVGAGI (reference sequence). CDR3 size: 17 residues. Trimming took off 6 bases at V and 3 bases at J, with 22 bases between the two ends.

This clone appeared many times. This same CDR3 is encoded by further DNA sequences in the sample. The rearrangement joins TRBV3-1 to TRBJ2-6; D unresolved. Germline lookup yields CDR1 LGHDT and CDR2 YNNKEL (reference sequence). This CDR3 region has 15 residues. The V gene lost 1 base and the J gene lost 1 base, with 5 bases spanning the gap. CDR3 nucleotide sequence: TGTGCCAGCAGCCAAGCCCTGTCTGGGGCCAACGTCCTGACTTTC. It encodes CASSQALSGANVLTF.

This clone has ten or more counts. This rearrangement joins TRBV7-8 to TRBJ2-7; TRBD2 matches at 8 bases. This CDR3 contains 15 residues. Germline CDR1 and CDR2: SGHVS and FQNEAQ. Germline trimming cut 7 bases from V and 4 bases from J; bases unmatched to any gene: 12. The CDR3 loop is CASTPRNSGKYEQYF. The CDR3, as DNA: TGTGCCAGCACCCCACGTAATAGCGGGAAATACGAGCAGTACTTC. The full variable domain, its missing parts supplied by reference TRBV7-8 and TRBJ2-7, is GAGVSQSPRYKVAKRGQDVALRCDPISGHVSLFWYQQALGQGPEFLTYFQNEAQLDKSGLPSDRFFAERPEGSVSTLKIQRTQQEDSAVYLCASTPRNSGKYEQYFGPGTRLTVT.

This clone was seen many times. The chain recombines TRBV6-1 with TRBJ2-1; unclear D gene. The CDR3 covers 13 residues. Germline values: CDR1 MNHNS, CDR2 SASEGT. Trimming removed 5 bases from V and 6 bases from J, with 11 bases in between. In DNA, the CDR3 is TGTGCCAGCAGTTCCCCCGACTCCAATGAGCAGTTCTTC. It translates to CASSSPDSNEQFF.

V gene TRBV28 combines with J gene TRBJ2-7, with TRBD2 matching over 7 bases. This CDR3 is 15 amino acids long. The germline gives CDR1 MDHEN, CDR2 SYDVKM. Trimming cost V 4 bases and J 1 base; bases outside gene matches: 7. The CDR3 DNA is TGTGCCAGCAGTTCGTCTGCGGGAGTGTCCTACGAGCAGTACTTC. As protein: CASSSSAGVSYEQYF.

This clone was counted only a few times. The V and J genes are TRBV6-2 or TRBV6-3 and TRBJ1-5; D is ambiguous. Germline CDR1 reads MNHEY; CDR2 reads SVGEGT. V lost 4 bases, J lost 9 bases, and 22 bases lay in between. There are 16 residues in the CDR3. The CDR3 protein is CASSSPSLRLVGPQHF. The CDR3 nucleotides read TGTGCCAGCAGTTCCCCCTCGCTCCGACTAGTGGGGCCCCAGCATTTT.